The sequence of this T cell receptor beta chain was determined in a study of control samples from healthy donors and cancer patients. This table comes from immunoSEQ multiplex PCR, and its TCRdb copy is limited to in-frame clones, with some not included. The table shows approximately 100,000 clones, with approximately 90% occurring only once. The CDR3 runs 14 residues. Germline lookup yields CDR1 SGHTA and CDR2 FQGNSA. J lost 6 bases, V lost 4 bases, and 6 bases had no gene match. The chain has TRBV7-2 and TRBJ1-5; 7 bases are shared with TRBD1. The source of this sequence is a man aged 60-69 years with lung cancer. The sequenced sample consisted of PBMCs. The CDR3 sequence: CASSSPGDSQPQHF. The CDR3 bases are TGTGCCAGCAGCTCCCCCGGGGACAGTCAGCCCCAGCATTTT.